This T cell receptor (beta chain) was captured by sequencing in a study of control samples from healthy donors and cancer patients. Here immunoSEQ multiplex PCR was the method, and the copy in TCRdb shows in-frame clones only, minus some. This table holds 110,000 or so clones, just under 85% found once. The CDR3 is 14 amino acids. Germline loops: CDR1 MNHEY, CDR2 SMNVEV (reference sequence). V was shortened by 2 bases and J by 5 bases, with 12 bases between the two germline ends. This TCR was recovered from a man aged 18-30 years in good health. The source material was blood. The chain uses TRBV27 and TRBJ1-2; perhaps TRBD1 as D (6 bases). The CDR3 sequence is CASSLRGDLYGYTF. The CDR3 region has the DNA TGTGCCAGCAGTTTAAGGGGGGATTTGTATGGCTACACCTTC.